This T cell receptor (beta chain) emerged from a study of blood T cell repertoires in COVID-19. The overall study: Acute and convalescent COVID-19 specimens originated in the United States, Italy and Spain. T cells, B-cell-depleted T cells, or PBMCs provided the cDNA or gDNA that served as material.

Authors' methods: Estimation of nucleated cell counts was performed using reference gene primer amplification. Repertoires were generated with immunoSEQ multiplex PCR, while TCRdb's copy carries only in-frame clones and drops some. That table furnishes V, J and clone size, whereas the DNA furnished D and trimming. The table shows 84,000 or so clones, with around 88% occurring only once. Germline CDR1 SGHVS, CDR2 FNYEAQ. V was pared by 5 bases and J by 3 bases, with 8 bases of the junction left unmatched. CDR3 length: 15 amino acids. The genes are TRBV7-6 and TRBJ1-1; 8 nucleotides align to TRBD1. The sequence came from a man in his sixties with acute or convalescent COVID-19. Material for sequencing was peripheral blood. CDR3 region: CASSHSNRGDTEAFF. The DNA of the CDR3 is TGTGCCAGCAGCCATTCGAACAGGGGGGACACTGAAGCTTTCTTT.